The 28 T cell receptor beta chains below were found in one sample sequenced in a study of blood T cell repertoires in COVID-19. Generated by immunoSEQ multiplex PCR, the TCRdb table keeps only in-frame clones and is missing some. The repertoire holds over 600,000 clones, over 80% seen once, with roughly 0.25% in the top ten. Specimen: peripheral blood. Receptor source: a woman aged 18 to 35 with acute or convalescent COVID-19.

Comment on this clone: Mismatch with germline at one junction end may stem from a read error. The chain joins TRBV7-6 to TRBJ2-5; 9 bases are a match to TRBD1. The CDR3 consists of 15 residues. The germline CDR1 and CDR2 sequences are SGHVS and FNYEAQ. The CDR3 DNA sequence: TGTGCCAGCAGACAAAACAGGGGGCGCGGAGAGACTCAGTACTTC. Amino acid sequence: CASRQNRGRGETQYF.

The chain employs TRBV25-1 and TRBJ1-5; D ambiguous. V was pared by 3 bases and J by 4 bases, with 7 bases between. Per the germline V gene, CDR1 is MGHDK and CDR2 is SYGVNS. CDR3 size: 13 residues. CDR3 sequence (DNA): TGTGCCAGCAGTGAGGCAGCGAATCAGCCCCAGCATTTT. It yields the protein CASSEAANQPQHF.

This CDR3 is CASSLGDSLYEQYF. The CDR3 DNA reads as TGCGCCAGCAGCTTGGGGGACAGCCTCTACGAGCAGTACTTC. This rearrangement joins TRBV5-1 to TRBJ2-7, with 7 bases aligning to TRBD1. J was trimmed by 3 bases and V by 0 bases; bases with no gene match: 3. In germline, CDR1 is SGHRS, CDR2 YFSETQ. The CDR3 contains 14 residues. The full variable domain, with the rest looked up from reference TRBV5-1 and TRBJ2-7, is KAGVTQTPRYLIKTRGQQVTLSCSPISGHRSVSWYQQTPGQGLQFLFEYFSETQRNKGNFPGRFSGRQFSNSRSEMNVSTLELGDSALYLCASSLGDSLYEQYFGPGTRLTVT.

As DNA, the CDR3 is TGCGCCTCCATGGGCAGGGACACCGGGGAGCTGTTTTTT. Translation: CASMGRDTGELFF. The chain links TRBV5-1 to TRBJ2-2, with a possible D match to TRBD1 (5 bases). Germline lookup yields CDR1 SGHRS and CDR2 YFSETQ. Trimming took 10 bases from V and 3 from J, leaving 13 bases between them. CDR3 length: 13 amino acids.

The chain combines TRBV2 with TRBJ1-2; the D gene is possibly TRBD1 (5 bases). Trimming stripped 8 bases from V and 4 bases from J, with 17 bases between. This CDR3 is built from 14 residues. From germline, CDR1 is SNHLY and CDR2 FYNNEI. As DNA, the CDR3 is TGTGCCAGCGGGGGACGGGGGGTTCGCTATGGCTACACCTTC. Its protein is CASGGRGVRYGYTF.

This clone is a singleton in its sample. This sequence joins TRBV6-5 and TRBJ2-1; 7 bases align to TRBD2. The V gene end was trimmed by 5 bases and the J gene end by 12 bases; junction bases not matched to a gene: 7. This CDR3 is built from 12 residues. The germline CDR1 and CDR2 sequences are MNHEY and SVGAGI. The CDR3 coding sequence is TGTGCCAGCAGTCTACAGTCGGGAGGGCAGTTCTTC. This sequence encodes CASSLQSGGQFF.

The rearrangement joins TRBV2 to TRBJ1-3; TRBD1 matches 10 bases. The CDR3 is 20 residues long. V dropped 4 bases and J dropped 0; count of bases not matched to a gene: 15. Germline-derived CDR1 and CDR2 are SNHLY and FYNNEI. This chain's CDR3 is CASSGKGQGFIPSSGNTIYF. As DNA, the CDR3 is TGTGCCAGCAGTGGAAAGGGACAGGGGTTTATCCCGAGCTCTGGAAACACCATATATTTT.

V and J are TRBV5-1 and TRBJ2-7, with TRBD1 as a possible D gene (5 bases). Germline V gene lookup returns CDR1 SGHRS and CDR2 YFSETQ. CDR3 size: 14 residues. V was pared by 4 bases and J by 3 bases, with 14 bases between. The CDR3 reads CASSLRSGYYEQYF. The DNA for the CDR3 is TGCGCCAGCAGCCTCAGGTCAGGGTACTACGAGCAGTACTTC.

Written as DNA, the CDR3 is TGTGCCAGCAGTTTATACAGGGGTTCCAATGGCTACACCTTC. Translation: CASSLYRGSNGYTF. The V and J genes are TRBV27 and TRBJ1-2; 7 positions match TRBD1. The CDR3 runs to 14 residues. After removal of 1 base from V and 6 bases from J, the junction contained 5 bases not matched to a gene. Per the germline V gene, CDR1 is MNHEY and CDR2 is SMNVEV (reference sequence).

The gene calls are TRBV24-1 and TRBJ2-3, with no clear D. V dropped 6 bases and J dropped 0 bases, with 6 bases sitting between them. From germline, CDR1 is KGHDR and CDR2 SFDVKD. This CDR3 is built from 13 residues. The CDR3 DNA follows: TGTGCCACCAGTCCCCCGAGCACAGATACGCAGTATTTT. Residues: CATSPPSTDTQYF.

The chain employs TRBV9 and TRBJ1-1; TRBD1 matches 9 bases. The CDR3 length is 17 residues. The germline V gene encodes CDR1 SGDLS and CDR2 YYNGEE. V dropped 0 bases and J dropped 3; count of bases not matched to a gene: 9. The CDR3 here is CASSVGFEGQGDTEAFF. Written as DNA, the CDR3 is TGTGCCAGCAGCGTAGGATTCGAGGGACAGGGAGACACTGAAGCTTTCTTT.

This clone was seen only once. The chain is built from TRBV11-2 and TRBJ1-1; no definite D call. V was trimmed by 5 bases and J by 8 bases, leaving 9 bases between them. CDR1 is SGHAT and CDR2 is FQNNGV in the germline V gene. The CDR3 is 11 residues long. In nucleotides, the CDR3 is TGTGCCAGCAGCCTTGCTAGGGAAGCTTTCTTT. Translating it yields CASSLAREAFF. The full variable domain, with the rest looked up from reference TRBV11-2 and TRBJ1-1, is EAGVAQSPRYKIIEKRQSVAFWCNPISGHATLYWYQQILGQGPKLLIQFQNNGVVDDSQLPKDRFSAERLKGVDSTLKIQPAKLEDSAVYLCASSLAREAFFGQGTRLTVV.

The CDR3 region is CASSLLSQNTGELFF. DNA of the CDR3: TGTGCCAGCAGTTTATTGTCCCAGAACACCGGGGAGCTGTTTTTT. The chain joins TRBV27 to TRBJ2-2; D unresolved. Trimming cost V 1 base and J 1 base, with 7 bases left between them. The germline V gene encodes CDR1 MNHEY and CDR2 SMNVEV (reference sequence). This CDR3 is built from 15 residues.

The V gene is TRBV4-3, the J gene TRBJ2-2, with 10 bases matching TRBD2. The V gene's germline CDR1 is LGHNA and CDR2 YSLEER. Trimming at V came to 1 base and at J to 10 bases, leaving 12 bases not matched to a gene. The CDR3 covers 17 residues. The CDR3 sequence: CASSQVIAGGFAEELFF. CDR3 in DNA: TGCGCCAGCAGCCAAGTCATAGCGGGGGGTTTTGCCGAGGAGCTGTTTTTT.

As for this clone: The same CDR3 can be traced to other DNA sequences in this sample. The rearrangement links TRBV5-1 to TRBJ1-3, with TRBD1 matching 8 bases. The CDR3 length is 14 residues. The germline V gene encodes CDR1 SGHRS and CDR2 YFSETQ. Unmatched junction bases numbered 3, after V lost 3 bases and J lost 4 bases. The CDR3 bases are TGCGCCAGCAGCTACGGGACAGGAGGAAACACCATATATTTT. It codes for CASSYGTGGNTIYF.

V and J are TRBV2 and TRBJ1-2, with 8 bases fitting TRBD1. The V gene's germline CDR1 is SNHLY and CDR2 FYNNEI. CDR3 length: 15 amino acids. The V gene end was trimmed by 0 bases and the J gene end by 4 bases; junction bases not matched to a gene: 4. The CDR3 DNA sequence: TGTGCCAGCAGTGAAGCCGGACAGGGTTCCTATGGCTACACCTTC. Translation gives CASSEAGQGSYGYTF.

The chain employs TRBV9 and TRBJ2-7; no clear D. The CDR3 contains 14 residues. Germline CDR1 is SGDLS and CDR2 is YYNGEE. Trimming stripped 0 bases from V and 4 bases from J, with 11 bases between. The CDR3 here is CASSVAPVPYEQYF. The CDR3 bases are TGTGCCAGCAGCGTAGCTCCGGTGCCTTACGAGCAGTACTTC.

The gene calls are TRBV5-1 and TRBJ2-1; TRBD1 is a possible D gene (6 bases). Trimming took off 5 bases at V and 2 bases at J, with 14 bases between the two ends. Germline assignment: CDR1 SGHRS and CDR2 YFSETQ. The length of the CDR3 is 15 residues. This CDR3 is CASRYQGRPYNEQFF. CDR3 bases: TGCGCCAGCAGGTATCAGGGGCGCCCCTACAATGAGCAGTTCTTC.

The J gene is TRBJ2-7, the V gene TRBV7-9; 7 bases fit TRBD2. In germline, CDR1 is SEHNR, CDR2 FQNEAQ (reference sequence). CDR3 size: 14 residues. J gave up 2 bases and V 5 bases, and 6 bases lay outside the gene matches. The CDR3 sequence: CASSLGLVPYEQYF. The CDR3 nucleotides are TGTGCCAGCAGCCTCGGACTAGTCCCCTACGAGCAGTACTTC.

This rearrangement joins TRBV24-1 to TRBJ1-1; no clear D gene. Trimming took 6 bases from V and 5 from J, leaving 18 bases between them. The length of the CDR3 is 15 residues. CDR1 is KGHDR, CDR2 SFDVKD, per germline. CDR3 in amino acids: CATSSITESRTEAFF. CDR3 nucleotides: TGTGCCACCAGTTCGATCACAGAGTCCCGGACTGAAGCTTTCTTT.

This clone was seen only once. The rearrangement joins TRBV5-6 to TRBJ2-1; D may be TRBD2 (5 bases). V was pared by 0 bases and J by 5 bases, with 9 bases between. This CDR3 is 14 amino acids long. Germline values: CDR1 SGHDT, CDR2 YYEEEE. The CDR3 DNA reads TGTGCCAGCAGCTTGGGACTCGGGGACAATGAGCAGTTCTTC. Protein: CASSLGLGDNEQFF.

As to this clone: Other DNA sequences from this sample encode an identical CDR3 as well. The genes are TRBV7-2 and TRBJ2-5; D may be TRBD1 (6 bases). With 1 base removed from V and 4 bases from J, the gap between germline ends came to 7 bases. The CDR3 spans 13 residues. Looked up from germline, CDR1 is SGHTA and CDR2 is FQGNSA. The CDR3 coding sequence is TGTGCCAGCAGCTTAGGCAGGGGAGAGACCCAGTACTTC. This translates into CASSLGRGETQYF.

The J gene is TRBJ1-1, the V gene TRBV30; TRBD1 matches at 8 bases. The germline CDR1 and CDR2 sequences are GTSNPN and SVGIG (reference sequence). CDR3 length: 14 residues. V gave up 3 bases and J gave up 3 bases; unmatched junction bases: 6. CDR3 amino acids: CAWRGHRGDTEAFF. The CDR3 DNA reads as TGTGCCTGGAGGGGACACAGGGGGGACACTGAAGCTTTCTTT.

The chain combines TRBV28 with TRBJ1-2; D perhaps matches TRBD1 (5 bases). In germline, CDR1 is MDHEN, CDR2 SYDVKM. The germline V and J ends were trimmed by 11 bases and 0 bases, with 13 bases remaining between them. The CDR3 covers 13 residues. Here the CDR3 reads CAVGGRSNYGYTF. The DNA of the CDR3 is TGTGCCGTGGGGGGACGGTCTAACTATGGCTACACCTTC.

This sequence joins TRBV6-6 and TRBJ1-2; 7 bases map to TRBD1. With V trimmed by 6 bases and J by 5 bases, 9 bases remained unmatched. Germline V gene sequence: CDR1 MNHNY, CDR2 SVGAGI (reference sequence). The length of the CDR3 is 14 residues. The DNA for the CDR3 is TGTGCCAGCAGCACCGGGACAGCAGATTATGGCTACACCTTC. Amino acid sequence: CASSTGTADYGYTF.

The J gene is TRBJ2-1, the V gene TRBV6-4; the D is unclear. With 3 bases removed from V and 5 bases from J, the gap between germline ends came to 8 bases. Germline CDR1 reads MRHNA; CDR2 reads SNTAGT. The CDR3 extends over 13 amino acids. The CDR3 protein is CASSEYSNNEQFF. The DNA for the CDR3 is TGTGCCAGCAGTGAATACAGCAACAATGAGCAGTTCTTC.

The CDR3, as DNA: TGCAGCGTCACGGACAGGGGAAACGAGCAGTACTTC. Amino acid sequence: CSVTDRGNEQYF. The chain combines TRBV29-1 with TRBJ2-7; TRBD1 matches 9 bases. The junction had 5 bases not matched to a gene; V was cut back by 6 bases and J by 5 bases. This CDR3 is built from 12 residues. Germline V gene data show CDR1 as SQVTM and CDR2 as ANQGSEA.

The chain joins TRBV25-1 to TRBJ2-7; no firm D call. Looked up from germline, CDR1 is MGHDK and CDR2 is SYGVNS. The CDR3 is 14 amino acids. The ends were cut back, 3 bases at V and 2 bases at J, with 11 bases in the middle. CDR3 protein: CASSDAGGPYEQYF. Here the CDR3 DNA reads TGTGCCAGCAGTGACGCCGGTGGTCCCTACGAGCAGTACTTC.